What follows are 21 T cell receptor beta chains derived from one specimen sequenced in a study of PD-1 blockade in classical Hodgkin lymphoma. After autologous stem cell transplantation all patients relapsed, and prior brentuximab vedotin exposure differed between cohorts. Assay used: immunoSEQ multiplex PCR; TCRdb lists only in-frame clones, some missing. Seen here are about 94,000 clones, 89% observed once, and the top ten hold approximately 12%. This sample comprised peripheral blood mononuclear cells (PBMCs), obtained before the second cycle of nivolumab. All receptors come from a human donor with classical Hodgkin lymphoma.

The chain links TRBV7-6 to TRBJ2-7; D is possibly TRBD1 or TRBD2 (5 bases each). The germline V gene has CDR1 SGHVS and CDR2 FNYEAQ. V lost 3 bases to trimming and J lost 7 bases, with 13 bases between them. This CDR3 has 13 residues. Here the CDR3 DNA reads TGTGCCAGCAGCTTGGGACGGCAGTGGGAGCAGTACTTC. Amino acids: CASSLGRQWEQYF.

The J gene is TRBJ2-2, the V gene TRBV10-1; the match to TRBD1 covers 9 bases. Germline-derived CDR1 and CDR2 are WNHNN and SYGVQD (reference sequence). J lost 6 bases, V lost 2 bases, and 10 bases had no gene match. This CDR3 comprises 17 residues. The CDR3 loop is CASSEALGQGTAGELFF. The DNA of the CDR3 is TGCGCCAGCAGTGAGGCCTTAGGACAGGGGACCGCCGGGGAGCTGTTTTTT.

The chain has TRBV5-1 and TRBJ1-1, with 11 bases lining up with TRBD1. Germline values: CDR1 SGHRS, CDR2 YFSETQ. The CDR3 totals 17 residues. Trimming removed 0 bases from V and 5 bases from J; junction bases left unmatched: 9. The DNA of the CDR3 is TGCGCCAGCAGCTTGGATGCTTCCGGGACAGGGGGTACTGAAGCTTTCTTT. As protein: CASSLDASGTGGTEAFF.

This chain links TRBV7-8 with TRBJ2-1; 8 nucleotides agree with TRBD2. V was clipped by 5 bases and J by 6 bases; unmatched bases: 6. Germline-derived CDR1 and CDR2 are SGHVS and FQNEAQ. This CDR3 has 14 amino acids. CDR3 coding DNA: TGTGCCAGCAGCAAAAGCGGGAGTGGCAATGAGCAGTTCTTC. Its protein is CASSKSGSGNEQFF.

The chain couples TRBV18 to TRBJ2-7; TRBD1 matches 9 bases. V trimming: 4 bases; J trimming: 4 bases; junction bases outside the gene matches: 11. This CDR3 is 16 amino acids long. The germline V gene has CDR1 KGHSH and CDR2 LQKENI. In DNA, the CDR3 is TGTGCCAGCTCACAGACGGGACAGGGAATTAATTACGAGCAGTACTTC. This gives the protein CASSQTGQGINYEQYF.

V and J are TRBV25-1 and TRBJ2-7; TRBD1 might be the D (5 bases). Germline V CDR1 and CDR2: MGHDK, SYGVNS. The CDR3 runs to 11 residues. V shed 2 bases and J shed 6 bases, with 5 bases lying between them. The CDR3 sequence: CASSETGEQYF. CDR3 nucleotides: TGTGCCAGCAGTGAAACAGGCGAGCAGTACTTC.

The chain combines TRBV14 with TRBJ1-4; D remains ambiguous. Trimming pared 2 bases from V and 8 bases from J, leaving 12 bases between. Per the germline V gene, CDR1 is SGHDN and CDR2 is FVKESK. There are 14 residues in the CDR3. The CDR3 bases are TGTGCCAGCAGCCAAAGGGCGGAGGACGAAAAACTGTTTTTT. It specifies CASSQRAEDEKLFF.

V and J are TRBV7-2 and TRBJ1-1; possible D gene TRBD1, 5 bases. V lost 3 bases, J lost 0 bases, and 11 bases lay in between. The V gene's germline CDR1 is SGHTA and CDR2 FQGNSA. The CDR3 has 15 amino acids. CDR3 sequence reads: CASSLGTGMNTEAFF. CDR3 nucleotides: TGTGCCAGCAGCTTGGGGACGGGAATGAACACTGAAGCTTTCTTT.

The gene calls are TRBV10-3 and TRBJ2-1, with 13 bases matching TRBD2. This CDR3 is built from 17 residues. CDR1 and CDR2 from the germline V gene are ENHRY and SYGVKD. The trim removed 3 bases at V and 8 bases at J, leaving 10 bases unmatched. The CDR3 DNA reads as TGTGCCATCAGTGACTACACCGGGACTAGCGGGACCGATGAGCAGTTCTTC. Translated, it gives CAISDYTGTSGTDEQFF.

The chain has TRBV6-6 and TRBJ1-3, with D maybe TRBD1 (6 bases). This CDR3 has 15 residues. Trimming removed 2 bases from V and 5 bases from J, with 13 bases in between. Germline CDR1 is MNHNY and CDR2 is SVGAGI (reference sequence). This chain's CDR3 is CASSYVGGVRNTIYF. CDR3 coding DNA: TGTGCCAGCAGTTACGTAGGGGGAGTTCGAAACACCATATATTTT.

The rearrangement joins TRBV11-1 to TRBJ2-3; 9 nucleotides align to TRBD2. Germline CDR1 is SGHAT and CDR2 is FQDESV (reference sequence). V shed 5 bases and J 5 bases; nucleotides not matched to a gene: 5. The CDR3 runs to 14 residues. CDR3 loop: CASSPGLAVDTQYF. DNA of the CDR3: TGTGCCAGCAGCCCGGGACTAGCAGTAGATACGCAGTATTTT.

This clone appeared a few times. V and J are TRBV2 and TRBJ2-3, with D unresolved. Germline V gene data show CDR1 as SNHLY and CDR2 as FYNNEI. The germline V and J ends were trimmed by 6 bases and 2 bases, with 3 bases remaining between them. The CDR3 is made up of 11 amino acids. CDR3 amino acids: CASRLTDTQYF. As DNA, the CDR3 is TGTGCCAGCAGACTCACAGATACGCAGTATTTT.

The chain recombines TRBV6-1 with TRBJ1-1; 7 bases align to TRBD1. V was pared by 4 bases and J by 11 bases, with 7 bases of the junction left unmatched. Germline lookup yields CDR1 MNHNS and CDR2 SASEGT. This CDR3 has 12 residues. The CDR3: CASSVTGSRAFF. The CDR3 DNA reads TGTGCCAGCAGTGTGACAGGGTCGCGGGCTTTCTTT.

This chain connects TRBV4-1 to TRBJ2-7, with 7 bases fitting TRBD1. V shed 5 bases and J 2 bases; nucleotides not matched to a gene: 9. The germline V gene has CDR1 MGHRA and CDR2 YSYEKL. The CDR3 contains 15 residues. Written as DNA, the CDR3 is TGCGCCAGCAGCACCTCGGACAGGCTCACCTACGAGCAGTACTTC. Its translation is CASSTSDRLTYEQYF.

This clone was seen only once. J is TRBJ2-7 and V is TRBV7-9; 7 bases agree with TRBD1. Germline trimming cut 1 base from V and 4 bases from J; bases unmatched to any gene: 7. The CDR3 contains 15 residues. The germline V gene has CDR1 SEHNR and CDR2 FQNEAQ (reference sequence). The CDR3 bases are TGTGCCAGCAGCTTAGGTAGGGACAGAACTTACGAGCAGTACTTC. Residues: CASSLGRDRTYEQYF.

The chain combines TRBV7-9 with TRBJ1-3; unclear D gene. Trimming removed 0 bases from V and 0 bases from J, with 6 bases in between. The CDR3 loop spans 15 amino acids. Germline V gene lookup returns CDR1 SEHNR and CDR2 FQNEAQ (reference sequence). CDR3 protein: CASSLAGSSGNTIYF. CDR3 DNA sequence: TGTGCCAGCAGCTTAGCTGGGTCCTCTGGAAACACCATATATTTT.

V is TRBV4-1 and J is TRBJ2-1, with D tentatively TRBD2 (6 bases). CDR3 length: 16 amino acids. V was trimmed by 0 bases and J by 2 bases, leaving 11 bases between them. The germline gives CDR1 MGHRA, CDR2 YSYEKL. The CDR3 reads CASSQDLGGTYNEQFF. For the CDR3, the DNA is TGCGCCAGCAGCCAAGATCTTGGGGGGACCTACAATGAGCAGTTCTTC.

The V call is TRBV6-5, the J call TRBJ2-7; the D gene is possibly TRBD1 (6 bases). The CDR3 contains 13 residues. Germline V gives CDR1 MNHEY, CDR2 SVGAGI. V dropped 7 bases and J dropped 4 bases, with 14 bases sitting between them. CDR3 coding DNA: TGTGCCAGCACTGGGCAGGGGTATTACGAGCAGTACTTC. Protein sequence: CASTGQGYYEQYF.

This chain joins TRBV10-1 and TRBJ2-4, with 12 bases aligning to TRBD2. Germline CDR1 reads WNHNN; CDR2 reads SYGVQD (reference sequence). This CDR3 has 16 amino acids. J lost 9 bases, V lost 3 bases, and 9 bases had no gene match. The CDR3 spells CASSDPTSGGKAIQYF. In DNA form, the CDR3 reads TGCGCCAGCAGTGATCCAACTAGCGGGGGGAAGGCCATTCAGTACTTC.

The chain couples TRBV19 to TRBJ1-5, with TRBD1 identical over 7 bases. The CDR3 runs to 17 residues. J gave up 0 bases and V 6 bases, and 11 bases lay outside the gene matches. The germline V gene encodes CDR1 LNHDA and CDR2 SQIVND (reference sequence). CDR3 sequence reads: CASSSKRQGDSNQPQHF. In DNA form, the CDR3 reads TGTGCCAGTAGCTCCAAGAGGCAGGGGGATAGCAATCAGCCCCAGCATTTT.

The J gene is TRBJ2-2, the V gene TRBV4-2; no clear D gene. CDR1 is LGHNA and CDR2 is YNFKEQ in the germline V gene. The length of the CDR3 is 15 residues. Trimming removed 1 base at V and 3 bases at J, with 9 bases between. The CDR3, as DNA: TGTGCCAGCAGCCAAGCTTACTGGGACACCGGGGAGCTGTTTTTT. Protein sequence: CASSQAYWDTGELFF.